This T cell receptor beta chain appears in the sequencing data of a study of PD-1 and CTLA-4 blockade in melanoma. Germline values: CDR1 LNHDA, CDR2 SQIVND (reference sequence). This CDR3 contains 15 residues. The V and J ends lost 1 base and 10 bases respectively, with 14 bases between them. TCRdb's copy holds only in-frame clones and misses some; the assay was immunoSEQ multiplex PCR. Among about 29,000 clones listed, around nine tenths were seen once. This material consisted of CD8+ T cells from peripheral blood, taken before anti-PD-1 treatment. This clonotype originated in a human donor with melanoma. V and J are TRBV19 and TRBJ1-6, with D possibly matching TRBD1 (5 bases). The CDR3 reads CASSIGDGLDSPLHF. The DNA for the CDR3 is TGTGCCAGTAGTATAGGGGACGGACTCGACTCACCCCTCCACTTT.